Below are 5 T cell receptor beta chains sequenced from a single sample in a study of T cell repertoires in cytomegalovirus infection. TCRdb itself ran the reads through MiXCR, one entry per CDR3 protein. The table shows roughly 860,000 distinct CDR3 sequences, with about 31% occurring only once. Their recognized antigens are unknown. The specimen comprised cultured CD8+ T cells from PBMCs, sampled from culture after CMV antigen stimulation. The receptors shown here come from a human donor in good health (CMV status not recorded). Some clones in this sample may be carry-over from other donors' samples.

Note on this clonotype: One end of the junction does not line up with germline, which may come from a read error. The V call is TRBV28, the J call TRBJ2-6; 7 bases are a match to TRBD1. This CDR3 spans 19 amino acids. CDR1 and CDR2 from the germline V gene are MDHEN and SYDVKM. CDR3 protein: CVSSSEPHDRDPWANVLTF. The CDR3 DNA sequence: TGTGTCAGCAGTTCTGAACCCCACGACAGGGACCCGTGGGCCAACGTCCTGACTTTC.

The CDR3 protein is CASSLKGQSISGYEQYF. The CDR3 coding sequence is TGTGCCAGCAGCTTAAAGGGACAGTCTATATCCGGCTACGAGCAGTACTTC. The chain uses TRBV5-4 and TRBJ2-7, with 7 positions matching TRBD1. Trimming removed 2 bases from V and 3 bases from J; junction bases left unmatched: 14. The length of the CDR3 is 17 residues. Germline loops: CDR1 SGHNT, CDR2 YYREEE (reference sequence).

The J gene is TRBJ2-1, the V gene TRBV19; no clear D gene. Trimming removed 3 bases at V and 6 bases at J, with 6 bases between. This CDR3 is built from 12 residues. Germline assignment: CDR1 LNHDA and CDR2 SQIVND (reference sequence). Written as DNA, the CDR3 is TGTGCCAGTAGTATTGGATTCAATGAGCAGTTCTTC. Protein product: CASSIGFNEQFF.

This clonotype was seen more than once but under ten times. The V call is TRBV20-1, the J call TRBJ2-1, with TRBD1 matching over 10 bases. V was pared by 2 bases and J by 3 bases, with 7 bases of the junction left unmatched. The CDR3 length is 16 residues. In germline, CDR1 is DFQATT, CDR2 SNEGSKA (reference sequence). CDR3 loop: CSARSPGTGVYNEQFF. DNA of the CDR3: TGCAGTGCTAGAAGCCCCGGGACAGGGGTCTACAATGAGCAGTTCTTC.

The chain has TRBV19 and TRBJ2-3; D may be TRBD2 (6 bases). Germline-derived CDR1 and CDR2 are LNHDA and SQIVND (reference sequence). Between the trimmed V and J ends, which lost 8 bases and 4 bases, there was a span of 16 bases. The CDR3 is made up of 14 amino acids. This CDR3 is CASGRGTLPDTQYF. The DNA of the CDR3 is TGTGCCAGTGGCCGGGGGACCCTGCCAGATACGCAGTATTTT.